The rows below give T cell receptor beta chains drawn from one sample of a study of blood T cell repertoires in COVID-19. Clones were read by immunoSEQ multiplex PCR, and TCRdb kept only the in-frame ones, dropping some. The table includes more than 90,000 clones, 87% detected once. Sequencing input: peripheral blood. These receptors were collected from a human donor in a cohort sampled during active COVID-19. The CDR3 runs from the conserved cysteine through the conserved F or W. The order of the fields is CDR3 protein, CDR3 DNA, J gene, clone size, V gene, D gene. The D gene is left open where the match is weak. The size field is filled for only some rows; it gives once, few, many or a size class.

CDR3 protein: CASRLGRADTEAFF
CDR3 DNA: TGTGCCAGTAGACTCGGGAGGGCGGACACTGAAGCTTTCTTT
J gene: TRBJ1-1
clone size: .
V gene: TRBV19
D gene: .

CDR3 protein: CASSGLATFAGELFF
CDR3 DNA: TGTGCCAGCAGTGGACTAGCGACTTTTGCCGGGGAGCTGTTTTTT
J gene: TRBJ2-2
clone size: .
V gene: TRBV5-5
D gene: TRBD2

CDR3 protein: CASNDWGDRRDYTF
CDR3 DNA: TGCGCCAGCAACGACTGGGGGGACAGGCGGGACTACACCTTC
J gene: TRBJ1-2
clone size: .
V gene: TRBV5-1
D gene: TRBD1

CDR3 protein: CASSLTGAKSYEQYF
CDR3 DNA: TGTGCCAGCAGCTTGACGGGAGCGAAGTCCTACGAGCAGTACTTC
J gene: TRBJ2-7
clone size: .
V gene: TRBV5-4
D gene: .

CDR3 protein: CASSLVSGYEQYF
CDR3 DNA: TGTGCCAGCAGCTTAGTTTCAGGCTACGAGCAGTACTTC
J gene: TRBJ2-7
clone size: .
V gene: TRBV11-2
D gene: .

CDR3 protein: CSVTTGPPEAFF
CDR3 DNA: TGCAGCGTTACGACAGGGCCCCCTGAAGCTTTCTTT
J gene: TRBJ1-1
clone size: .
V gene: TRBV29-1
D gene: TRBD1

CDR3 protein: CASSGSGHSGANVLTF
CDR3 DNA: TGTGCCAGTAGTGGGTCGGGACACTCTGGGGCCAACGTCCTGACTTTC
J gene: TRBJ2-6
clone size: .
V gene: TRBV19
D gene: .

CDR3 protein: CASSLSSYNEQFF
CDR3 DNA: TGTGCCAGTAGTTTGAGCTCCTACAATGAGCAGTTCTTC
J gene: TRBJ2-1
clone size: once
V gene: TRBV19
D gene: .

CDR3 protein: CASTSNDRAGTEAFF
CDR3 DNA: TGTGCCAGCACCTCAAACGACAGGGCGGGTACTGAAGCTTTCTTT
J gene: TRBJ1-1
clone size: .
V gene: TRBV7-6
D gene: TRBD1

CDR3 protein: CAGEADTYEQYF
CDR3 DNA: TGCGCTGGCGAGGCAGATACCTACGAGCAGTACTTC
J gene: TRBJ2-7
clone size: .
V gene: TRBV23-1
D gene: .

CDR3 protein: CASSSPNRGMGDTQYF
CDR3 DNA: TGTGCCAGCTCATCACCTAACAGGGGGATGGGAGATACGCAGTATTTT
J gene: TRBJ2-3
clone size: .
V gene: TRBV18
D gene: TRBD1

CDR3 protein: CASSQEGLAASYNEQFF
CDR3 DNA: TGTGCCAGCAGCCAAGAAGGGTTAGCGGCCTCCTACAATGAGCAGTTCTTC
J gene: TRBJ2-1
clone size: .
V gene: TRBV3-1/TRBV3-2
D gene: .

CDR3 protein: CATRNTEAFF
CDR3 DNA: TGTGCCACCCGGAACACTGAAGCTTTCTTT
J gene: TRBJ1-1
clone size: .
V gene: TRBV12-3/TRBV12-4
D gene: .

CDR3 protein: CASSPSLIGGAYEQYF
CDR3 DNA: TGTGCCAGCAGCCCCTCCTTGATCGGGGGGGCTTACGAGCAGTACTTC
J gene: TRBJ2-7
clone size: few
V gene: TRBV3-1/TRBV3-2
D gene: TRBD2

CDR3 protein: CASSIWGEVYNEQFF
CDR3 DNA: TGTGCCAGTAGTATCTGGGGGGAGGTTTACAATGAGCAGTTCTTC
J gene: TRBJ2-1
clone size: .
V gene: TRBV19
D gene: .

CDR3 protein: CASGLGPRGLAITGELFF
CDR3 DNA: TGTGCTAGTGGTTTGGGGCCCCGTGGGCTAGCGATCACCGGGGAGCTGTTTTTT
J gene: TRBJ2-2
clone size: .
V gene: TRBV12-5
D gene: .

CDR3 protein: CASSPPPGQGNSPLHF
CDR3 DNA: TGTGCCAGCAGCCCTCCCCCCGGACAGGGAAACTCACCCCTCCACTTT
J gene: TRBJ1-6
clone size: .
V gene: TRBV5-4
D gene: TRBD1

CDR3 protein: CASSLGQGDSNQPQHF
CDR3 DNA: TGCGCCAGCAGCTTGGGACAGGGGGATAGCAATCAGCCCCAGCATTTT
J gene: TRBJ1-5
clone size: .
V gene: TRBV5-1
D gene: TRBD1

CDR3 protein: CASSIETGERAEAFF
CDR3 DNA: TGCGCCAGCAGCATAGAGACAGGGGAGAGGGCTGAAGCTTTCTTT
J gene: TRBJ1-1
clone size: few
V gene: TRBV5-1
D gene: TRBD1

CDR3 protein: CASSSGVNANTGELFF
CDR3 DNA: TGTGCCAGCAGCAGCGGAGTTAACGCGAACACCGGGGAGCTGTTTTTT
J gene: TRBJ2-2
clone size: .
V gene: TRBV7-9
D gene: .

CDR3 protein: CASSQDPPSGQPQHF
CDR3 DNA: TGCGCCAGCAGCCAAGATCCCCCCTCGGGTCAGCCCCAGCATTTT
J gene: TRBJ1-5
clone size: .
V gene: TRBV4-1
D gene: .

CDR3 protein: CASRTGGFCCEQYF
CDR3 DNA: TGTGCCAGCCGCACGGGGGGGTTTTGTTGCGAGCAGTACTTC
J gene: TRBJ2-7
clone size: .
V gene: TRBV21-1
D gene: .

CDR3 protein: CASSMKGTGDEKLFF
CDR3 DNA: TGTGCCAGCAGTATGAAGGGGACAGGGGACGAAAAACTGTTTTTT
J gene: TRBJ1-4
clone size: .
V gene: TRBV6-5
D gene: TRBD1

CDR3 protein: CASSSTGAGTDTQYF
CDR3 DNA: TGTGCCAGCAGCTCCACCGGAGCAGGCACAGATACGCAGTATTTT
J gene: TRBJ2-3
clone size: .
V gene: TRBV7-9
D gene: .

CDR3 protein: CASSSDRLQDTQYF
CDR3 DNA: TGTGCCAGCAGTTCGGACAGACTCCAAGATACGCAGTATTTT
J gene: TRBJ2-3
clone size: .
V gene: TRBV6-5
D gene: .

CDR3 protein: CASSELAWDSLNTEAFF
CDR3 DNA: TGCGCCAGCAGTGAGCTCGCTTGGGACAGTTTGAACACTGAAGCTTTCTTT
J gene: TRBJ1-1
clone size: .
V gene: TRBV10-2
D gene: TRBD1

CDR3 protein: CASSVVGDSQETQYF
CDR3 DNA: TGTGCCAGCAGCGTAGTAGGGGACAGCCAAGAGACCCAGTACTTC
J gene: TRBJ2-5
clone size: once
V gene: TRBV9
D gene: TRBD1

CDR3 protein: CASSPSLANTGELFF
CDR3 DNA: TGTGCCAGCTCACCCTCCTTGGCCAACACCGGGGAGCTGTTTTTT
J gene: TRBJ2-2
clone size: .
V gene: TRBV18
D gene: .